These 20 T cell receptor beta chains share one sample of origin, sequenced in a study of long-term antiretroviral therapy in people with HIV. The assay, immunoSEQ v3.0, was run at survey level. Method: immunoSEQ multiplex PCR; TCRdb's copy keeps in-frame clones and lacks some. Among roughly 15,000 clones listed, 91% were seen once. The sample here was unsorted PBMCs, taken 0.6 years after starting antiretroviral therapy. The receptors here all came from a woman aged 40 to 50 with HIV.

The V and J genes are TRBV10-3 and TRBJ1-2; TRBD1 might be the D (6 bases). Germline lookup yields CDR1 ENHRY and CDR2 SYGVKD. This CDR3 is built from 15 residues. V was clipped by 3 bases and J by 4 bases, with 15 bases between them. The CDR3 reads CAISDSGATSYGYTF. CDR3 DNA: TGTGCCATCAGTGATTCGGGGGCAACATCCTATGGCTACACCTTC.

The CDR3 DNA follows: TGCGCCAGCAGTGGGTTATCTGGAAACACCATATATTTT. It specifies CASSGLSGNTIYF. This chain links TRBV10-2 with TRBJ1-3, with unresolved D. This CDR3 contains 13 residues. Trimming cost V 4 bases and J 1 base, with 5 bases left between them. Germline lookup yields CDR1 WSHSY and CDR2 SAAADI.

This chain connects TRBV9 to TRBJ2-7; D is ambiguous. Trimming took 0 bases from V and 6 from J, leaving 10 bases between them. The CDR3 sequence is 13 residues long. Per the germline V gene, CDR1 is SGDLS and CDR2 is YYNGEE. CDR3 sequence: CASSVEGWGEQYF. The CDR3 bases are TGTGCCAGCAGCGTAGAAGGTTGGGGCGAGCAGTACTTC.

The rearrangement links TRBV18 to TRBJ1-5; D ambiguous. CDR1 KGHSH and CDR2 LQKENI come from the germline V gene. The CDR3 sequence is 15 residues long. V was shortened by 1 base and J by 0 bases, with 7 bases between the two germline ends. CDR3 residues: CASSPQGGSNQPQHF. The CDR3 coding sequence is TGTGCCAGCTCACCACAGGGCGGTAGCAATCAGCCCCAGCATTTT.

V gene TRBV15 combines with J gene TRBJ1-2, with D uncertain. The germline V gene encodes CDR1 LNHNV and CDR2 YYDKDF (reference sequence). With 1 base removed from V and 1 base from J, the gap between germline ends came to 10 bases. The CDR3 covers 15 residues. CDR3 nucleotides: TGTGCCACCAGCAGAGGAGTCGGGATTAACTATGGCTACACCTTC. Translated, it gives CATSRGVGINYGYTF.

V is TRBV19 and J is TRBJ2-3; 7 nucleotides align to TRBD1. V dropped 4 bases and J dropped 3; count of bases not matched to a gene: 7. Germline CDR1 reads LNHDA; CDR2 reads SQIVND (reference sequence). The CDR3 is made up of 15 amino acids. The CDR3 protein is CASSKRQGWTDTQYF. The DNA of the CDR3 is TGTGCCAGTAGTAAACGACAGGGTTGGACAGATACGCAGTATTTT.

The chain uses TRBV5-1 and TRBJ1-3, with TRBD1 matching 9 bases. V trimming: 3 bases; J trimming: 0 bases; junction bases outside the gene matches: 7. CDR1 is SGHRS, CDR2 YFSETQ, per germline. The CDR3 runs 17 residues. CDR3 bases: TGCGCCAGCAGCTCCCAGACAGGGGGGAGCTCTGGAAACACCATATATTTT. It yields the protein CASSSQTGGSSGNTIYF.

This sequence joins TRBV27 and TRBJ2-2, with 14 bases matching TRBD2. The CDR3 consists of 18 residues. The germline CDR1 and CDR2 sequences are MNHEY and SMNVEV (reference sequence). V lost 4 bases to trimming and J lost 2 bases; unmatched junction nucleotides: 6. The CDR3 spells CASSSRTSGGLNTGELFF. The DNA of the CDR3 is TGTGCCAGCAGTTCCAGGACTAGCGGGGGGCTCAACACCGGGGAGCTGTTTTTT.

This chain uses TRBV19 with TRBJ1-2; 12 bases are shared with TRBD1. J lost 2 bases, V lost 6 bases, and 4 bases had no gene match. This CDR3 has 15 amino acids. Germline values: CDR1 LNHDA, CDR2 SQIVND (reference sequence). CDR3: CASRQGQGANYGYTF. The DNA for the CDR3 is TGTGCCAGTAGACAGGGACAGGGGGCGAACTATGGCTACACCTTC.

With regard to this clone: The same CDR3 also results from other DNA sequences found in this sample. The chain has TRBV6-9 and TRBJ2-2; either TRBD1 or TRBD2 may supply D (6 bases each). Germline-derived CDR1 and CDR2 are MNHGY and SVAAGI. The V end was cut by 8 bases, the J end by 3 bases, with 13 bases between. The CDR3 covers 14 residues. CDR3 sequence reads: CASSPGEDTGELFF. As DNA, the CDR3 is TGTGCCAGCTCTCCAGGGGAGGACACCGGGGAGCTGTTTTTT.

The V gene is TRBV30, the J gene TRBJ2-7; tentative D call: TRBD1 (7 bases). With 2 bases removed from V and 2 bases from J, the gap between germline ends came to 19 bases. CDR3 length equals 16 residues. The germline CDR1 and CDR2 sequences are GTSNPN and SVGIG (reference sequence). CDR3 coding DNA: TGTGCCTGGAGTAAGGGGAGGACAGGCGTCCCCTACGAGCAGTACTTC. This encodes CAWSKGRTGVPYEQYF.

The chain combines TRBV7-2 with TRBJ2-4; 7 positions agree with TRBD1. This CDR3 region has 14 residues. V lost 3 bases, J lost 6 bases, and 5 bases stayed unmatched. CDR1 and CDR2 (germline): SGHTA, FQGNSA. In nucleotides, the CDR3 is TGTGCCAGCAGCTTTCCGGGACAGCGAAACATTCAGTACTTC. This gives the protein CASSFPGQRNIQYF.

The V gene is TRBV18, the J gene TRBJ2-1, with unresolved D. Trimming took 2 bases from V and 3 from J, leaving 5 bases between them. The CDR3 extends over 13 amino acids. From germline, CDR1 is KGHSH and CDR2 LQKENI. This CDR3 reads CASSPVLYNEQFF. The DNA of the CDR3 is TGTGCCAGCTCACCAGTTCTCTACAATGAGCAGTTCTTC.

V usage is TRBV30 and J usage is TRBJ2-1; D is uncertain. The CDR3 has 10 amino acids. Trimming pared 6 bases from V and 13 bases from J, leaving 13 bases between. Germline CDR1 is GTSNPN and CDR2 is SVGIG (reference sequence). CDR3 coding DNA: TGTGCCTGCACATTAGGGTTACAGTTCTTC. The encoded protein is CACTLGLQFF. Combining the CDR3 with reference TRBV30 and TRBJ2-1 gives the whole variable domain SQTIHQWPATLVQPVGSPLSLECTVEGTSNPNLYWYRQAAGRGLQLLFYSVGIGQISSEVPQNLSASRPQDRQFILSSKKLLLSDSGFYLCACTLGLQFFGPGTRLTVL.

The V call is TRBV7-2, the J call TRBJ2-5; D perhaps matches TRBD2 (5 bases). The germline gives CDR1 SGHTA, CDR2 FQGNSA. The CDR3 covers 16 residues. V gave up 5 bases and J gave up 10 bases, with 26 bases separating them. The DNA of the CDR3 is TGTGCCAGCAGCCCCCTAGGTGGGCGGAGGCAGACGGGCCAGTACTTC. This encodes CASSPLGGRRQTGQYF.

This clone was found a few times. The chain combines TRBV28 with TRBJ1-6; a weak D match, TRBD1 (6 bases). Germline V gives CDR1 MDHEN, CDR2 SYDVKM. This CDR3 region has 14 residues. V was clipped by 6 bases and J by 5 bases, with 11 bases between them. The DNA of the CDR3 is TGTGCCAGCAGCCGGGACACTAATAATTCACCCCTCCACTTT. It encodes CASSRDTNNSPLHF.

This clone was seen a single time. The V and J genes are TRBV18 and TRBJ2-5; 9 bases are shared with TRBD1. Germline V gives CDR1 KGHSH, CDR2 LQKENI. CDR3 length: 15 residues. Trimming removed 4 bases from V and 5 bases from J; junction bases left unmatched: 8. This CDR3 reads CASSRAAGQGETQYF. In nucleotides, the CDR3 is TGTGCCAGCTCACGAGCCGCCGGACAGGGGGAGACCCAGTACTTC.

The rearrangement uses TRBV19 and TRBJ2-2; D may be TRBD1 (5 bases). Trimming took 7 bases from V and 6 from J, leaving 18 bases between them. In germline, CDR1 is LNHDA, CDR2 SQIVND (reference sequence). The CDR3 has 15 amino acids. In DNA, the CDR3 is TGTGCCAGTAACGCCCGAAGGGGAAGTGCCGGGGAGCTGTTTTTT. Its protein is CASNARRGSAGELFF.

The chain couples TRBV4-3 to TRBJ2-7; D not resolved. Germline CDR1 and CDR2: LGHNA and YSLEER. The CDR3 has 14 amino acids. V lost 1 base and J 6 bases, leaving 13 bases between the germline ends. Here the CDR3 reads CASSQGAASPEQYF. The CDR3 nucleotides read TGCGCCAGCAGCCAAGGTGCCGCTAGTCCCGAGCAGTACTTC.

This clone was counted only a few times. This chain joins TRBV30 and TRBJ2-3, with 8 bases aligning to TRBD1. Germline CDR1 reads GTSNPN; CDR2 reads SVGIG (reference sequence). Unmatched junction bases numbered 7, after V lost 3 bases and J lost 14 bases. The CDR3 runs to 11 residues. This CDR3 reads CAWRDRALPYF. The CDR3 DNA is TGTGCCTGGAGGGACAGGGCCCTACCGTATTTT. Combining the CDR3 with reference TRBV30 and TRBJ2-3 gives the whole variable domain SQTIHQWPATLVQPVGSPLSLECTVEGTSNPNLYWYRQAAGRGLQLLFYSVGIGQISSEVPQNLSASRPQDRQFILSSKKLLLSDSGFYLCAWRDRALPYFGPGTRLTVL.